The 28 T cell receptor beta chains below come from one sample, sequenced in a study of CD8 T cells in ankylosing spondylitis. TCRdb recomputed calls from the 5' RACE reads with MiXCR, one row per CDR3 protein. The sample carries about 200,000 distinct CDR3 sequences, roughly 25% recorded once. The sample consisted of blood, either unsorted or a sorted T cell fraction (not recorded which). These TCRs come from a male donor with ankylosing spondylitis or in good health (not recorded which).

The J gene is TRBJ2-3, the V gene TRBV7-2; maybe TRBD1 (5 bases). Trimming left V 5 bases short and J 6 bases short, with 12 bases between. This CDR3 has 13 amino acids. CDR1 and CDR2 (germline): SGHTA, FQGNSA. The CDR3, as DNA: TGTGCCAGCAGCAGGAAGGGGTCGGATACGCAGTATTTT. Residues: CASSRKGSDTQYF.

The chain links TRBV29-1 to TRBJ2-1; D is unresolved. The V gene lost 5 bases and the J gene lost 7 bases, with 6 bases spanning the gap. The CDR3 covers 10 residues. The V gene's germline CDR1 is SQVTM and CDR2 ANQGSEA. CDR3 region: CSVLVNEQFF. The DNA of the CDR3 is TGCAGCGTTCTGGTGAATGAGCAGTTCTTC.

This clonotype was recorded at least ten times. The chain is built from TRBV5-1 and TRBJ2-3, with D tentatively TRBD1 (6 bases). The V end lost 4 bases, the J end lost 2 bases, and 11 bases lay between the germline ends. The germline V gene encodes CDR1 SGHRS and CDR2 YFSETQ. CDR3 length: 14 residues. As DNA, the CDR3 is TGCGCCAGCAGCGGTGGACAGAACACAGATACGCAGTATTTT. It yields the protein CASSGGQNTDTQYF. Together with reference TRBV5-1 and TRBJ2-3, the CDR3 gives the full variable domain: KAGVTQTPRYLIKTRGQQVTLSCSPISGHRSVSWYQQTPGQGLQFLFEYFSETQRNKGNFPGRFSGRQFSNSRSEMNVSTLELGDSALYLCASSGGQNTDTQYFGPGTRLTVL.

The rearrangement uses TRBV29-1 and TRBJ2-1; TRBD1 aligns across 9 bases. CDR3 length: 13 residues. The trim removed 7 bases at V and 2 bases at J, leaving 3 bases unmatched. CDR1 is SQVTM, CDR2 ANQGSEA, per germline. In DNA form, the CDR3 reads TGCAGCGGGGGGGACAGGGCCTACAATGAGCAGTTCTTC. As protein: CSGGDRAYNEQFF.

This clonotype was picked up many times. The CDR3 nucleotides read TGTGCCAGCAGCCGACTAGCGGACATCACAGATACGCAGTATTTT. Translation gives CASSRLADITDTQYF. This chain links TRBV11-1 with TRBJ2-3, with TRBD2 matching 9 bases. With 5 bases clipped from V and 2 bases from J, the junction kept 5 bases outside the gene matches. CDR1 SGHAT and CDR2 FQDESV come from the germline V gene (reference sequence). The CDR3 is 15 amino acids.

Ten or more counts support this clonotype. This CDR3 is CASSLPPNEQFF. CDR3 bases: TGTGCCAGCAGCTTACCGCCCAATGAGCAGTTCTTC. This chain joins TRBV5-5 and TRBJ2-1, with D unclear. There are 12 residues in the CDR3. Looked up from germline, CDR1 is SGHKS and CDR2 is YYEKEE (reference sequence). V gave up 2 bases and J gave up 6 bases, with 6 bases separating them. The whole variable domain, remainder taken from reference TRBV5-5 and TRBJ2-1, is DAGVTQSPTHLIKTRGQQVTLRCSPISGHKSVSWYQQVLGQGPQFIFQYYEKEERGRGNFPDRFSARQFPNYSSELNVNALLLGDSALYLCASSLPPNEQFFGPGTRLTVL.

In this sample, this clonotype turned up a few times. CDR3 in amino acids: CSAIAGRSSYNEQFF. CDR3 DNA: TGCAGTGCGATAGCGGGGAGAAGCTCCTACAATGAGCAGTTCTTC. The rearrangement uses TRBV20-1 and TRBJ2-1, with 8 bases that match TRBD2. Germline V lookup: CDR1 DFQATT, CDR2 SNEGSKA (reference sequence). V dropped 6 bases and J dropped 0; count of bases not matched to a gene: 7. The CDR3 extends over 15 amino acids.

A few counts support this clonotype. V gene TRBV7-2 combines with J gene TRBJ2-2; 10 bases are shared with TRBD2. This CDR3 is built from 17 residues. V was pared by 6 bases and J by 5 bases, with 12 bases of the junction left unmatched. CDR1 is SGHTA and CDR2 is FQGNSA in the germline V gene. As DNA, the CDR3 is TGTGCCAGCAGTTCGGCTAGCGGGAGAATTGGGACCGGGGAGCTGTTTTTT. Residues: CASSSASGRIGTGELFF. Drawing the rest from reference TRBV7-2 and TRBJ2-2, the complete variable domain is GAGVSQSPSNKVTEKGKDVELRCDPISGHTALYWYRQSLGQGLEFLIYFQGNSAPDKSGLPSDRFSAERTGGSVSTLTIQRTQQEDSAVYLCASSSASGRIGTGELFFGEGSRLTVL.

The J gene is TRBJ1-3, the V gene TRBV20-1; D not resolved. CDR1 and CDR2 (germline): DFQATT, SNEGSKA (reference sequence). V gave up 2 bases and J gave up 0 bases, with 8 bases separating them. The CDR3 spans 14 residues. The CDR3 coding sequence is TGCAGTGCTAGATTCGAGAGCTCTGGAAACACCATATATTTT. Its translation is CSARFESSGNTIYF.

Ten or more counts support this clonotype. The chain uses TRBV3-1 and TRBJ2-2; TRBD1 aligns across 12 bases. The germline CDR1 and CDR2 sequences are LGHDT and YNNKEL (reference sequence). The ends lost 4 bases at V and 7 bases at J; junction bases unmatched: 7. The CDR3 extends over 16 amino acids. The CDR3 DNA follows: TGTGCCAGCAGCCCGATGGGGACAGGGGGCTACGGGGAGCTGTTTTTT. Its translation: CASSPMGTGGYGELFF. Using reference TRBV3-1 and TRBJ2-2 for the parts outside the CDR3, the full variable domain is DTAVSQTPKYLVTQMGNDKSIKCEQNLGHDTMYWYKQDSKKFLKIMFSYNNKELIINETVPNRFSPKSPDKAHLNLHINSLELGDSAVYFCASSPMGTGGYGELFFGEGSRLTVL.

The chain joins TRBV4-2 to TRBJ2-7; D is possibly TRBD2 (5 bases). The V end was cut by 1 base, the J end by 1 base, with 8 bases between. Germline V gene sequence: CDR1 LGHNA, CDR2 YNFKEQ. The CDR3 has 14 amino acids. The CDR3 nucleotides are TGTGCCAGCAGCCAAGGTCGGGGTTCCTACGAGCAGTACTTC. Its translation: CASSQGRGSYEQYF.

This clonotype occurred a few times. An end of the junction does not agree with germline; a read error may underlie this. The chain employs TRBV7-7 and TRBJ2-1; D is perhaps TRBD2 (5 bases). CDR3 length: 13 residues. Germline V lookup: CDR1 SSHAT, CDR2 FNYEAQ (reference sequence). CDR3 in DNA: TGTGCTAGCAGCTTAACTACGGACTATGAGCAGTTCTTC. Encoded protein: CASSLTTDYEQFF.

The V gene is TRBV7-2, the J gene TRBJ2-2, with 11 nucleotides matching TRBD1. Trimming cost V 5 bases and J 5 bases; bases outside gene matches: 7. Per the germline V gene, CDR1 is SGHTA and CDR2 is FQGNSA. The CDR3 length is 16 residues. CDR3: CASSPRTGGYTGELFF. For the CDR3, the DNA is TGTGCCAGCAGCCCACGGACAGGGGGCTATACCGGGGAGCTGTTTTTT.

This clonotype was seen repeatedly, ten times or more. This chain uses TRBV6-1 with TRBJ1-2, with 7 bases fitting TRBD1. J lost 4 bases, V lost 1 base, and 6 bases had no gene match. The CDR3 is 15 amino acids. Germline CDR1 and CDR2: MNHNS and SASEGT. The CDR3 nucleotides read TGTGCCAGCAGTGAAGGAAGGGGGCGCGGCTATGGCTACACCTTC. As protein: CASSEGRGRGYGYTF.

This clonotype was observed many times. The chain links TRBV24-1 to TRBJ2-3, with TRBD1 matching 12 bases. The CDR3 is made up of 16 amino acids. The germline V gene has CDR1 KGHDR and CDR2 SFDVKD. J was trimmed by 5 bases and V by 3 bases; bases with no gene match: 5. CDR3 coding DNA: TGTGCCACCAGTGATCCCGGGACAGGGGGCGAAGATACGCAGTATTTT. The encoded protein is CATSDPGTGGEDTQYF.

This clonotype was counted a few times. The rearrangement links TRBV12-3 or TRBV12-4 to TRBJ2-7; 12 bases map to TRBD2. This CDR3 spans 15 amino acids. V lost 6 bases and J lost 6; bases outside the gene matches: 9. The CDR3 here is CASSPIGLAGTEQYF. DNA for the CDR3: TGTGCCAGCAGCCCAATCGGACTAGCGGGAACCGAGCAGTACTTC.

The genes are TRBV9 and TRBJ2-7, with D possibly TRBD1 on 5 matching bases. CDR1 and CDR2 (germline): SGDLS, YYNGEE. V lost 0 bases and J 0 bases, leaving 10 bases between the germline ends. The length of the CDR3 is 15 residues. DNA for the CDR3: TGTGCCAGCAGCGTAGACTGGACAAGCTCCTACGAGCAGTACTTC. It is translated as CASSVDWTSSYEQYF.

This chain joins TRBV20-1 and TRBJ1-1; tentatively, D is TRBD1 (5 bases). The V end lost 1 base, the J end lost 0 bases, and 12 bases lay between the germline ends. CDR3 length equals 15 residues. CDR1 is DFQATT, CDR2 SNEGSKA, per germline (reference sequence). CDR3 nucleotide sequence: TGCAGTGCTAGAGGGGGGACGGCCTTGAACACTGAAGCTTTCTTT. Translating it yields CSARGGTALNTEAFF.

V usage is TRBV19 and J usage is TRBJ2-1, with 7 bases fitting TRBD2. CDR3 length: 16 residues. CDR1 is LNHDA, CDR2 SQIVND, per germline (reference sequence). V gave up 0 bases and J gave up 6 bases; unmatched junction bases: 8. The CDR3 DNA is TGTGCCAGTAGTATAGAACCGGGAGGAGGGGTCAATGAGCAGTTCTTC. Protein: CASSIEPGGGVNEQFF.

This CDR3 is CAIRAGTGSDEQYF. The DNA for the CDR3 is TGTGCCATCAGGGCAGGGACAGGGAGCGACGAGCAGTACTTC. V usage is TRBV10-3 and J usage is TRBJ2-7, with 9 nucleotides matching TRBD1. The length of the CDR3 is 14 residues. Germline V lookup: CDR1 ENHRY, CDR2 SYGVKD. Trimming took 6 bases from V and 5 from J; bases not matched to a gene: 8.

The chain recombines TRBV7-8 with TRBJ1-2; D ambiguous. This CDR3 is 15 amino acids long. Trimming cost V 1 base and J 9 bases, with 18 bases left between them. The germline gives CDR1 SGHVS, CDR2 FQNEAQ. In nucleotides, the CDR3 is TGTGCCAGCAGCTTAGGGCCAGTAGCTTCGGTACGCTACACCTTC. It encodes CASSLGPVASVRYTF.

The gene calls are TRBV4-1 and TRBJ2-1, with TRBD2 identical over 9 bases. J was trimmed by 2 bases and V by 3 bases; bases with no gene match: 5. The germline gives CDR1 MGHRA, CDR2 YSYEKL. The CDR3 extends over 16 amino acids. DNA of the CDR3: TGCGCCAGCAGCCACAAAACTAGCGGGCCCTACAATGAGCAGTTCTTC. The encoded protein is CASSHKTSGPYNEQFF.

The CDR3 DNA follows: TGTGCCAGCAGCTCACAACAGGGAAGGGAGACCCAGTACTTC. It yields the protein CASSSQQGRETQYF. The gene calls are TRBV7-9 and TRBJ2-5, with a possible D match to TRBD1 (6 bases). V was pared by 4 bases and J by 5 bases, with 14 bases between. The germline V gene encodes CDR1 SEHNR and CDR2 FQNEAQ (reference sequence). This CDR3 contains 14 residues.

This clonotype was picked up many times. This chain joins TRBV20-1 and TRBJ2-7, with D perhaps TRBD1 or TRBD2 (5 bases each). Germline V gives CDR1 DFQATT, CDR2 SNEGSKA (reference sequence). The CDR3 spans 13 residues. Trimming removed 2 bases at V and 0 bases at J, with 8 bases between. CDR3 loop: CSARWGSSYEQYF. CDR3 DNA sequence: TGCAGTGCTAGATGGGGGAGCTCCTACGAGCAGTACTTC.

This clonotype has ten or more counts. The V call is TRBV4-1, the J call TRBJ1-6; unclear D gene. The CDR3 is 16 residues long. Trimming left V 6 bases short and J 9 bases short, with 21 bases between. Looked up from germline, CDR1 is MGHRA and CDR2 is YSYEKL. The CDR3 here is CASSFKEQSLVSPLHF. The CDR3 nucleotides read TGCGCCAGCAGTTTCAAAGAACAGAGTCTGGTTTCACCCCTCCACTTT.

In this sample, this clonotype turned up many times. The chain is built from TRBV6-5 and TRBJ1-4, with D possibly being TRBD1 (5 bases). The CDR3 extends over 15 amino acids. The germline V gene encodes CDR1 MNHEY and CDR2 SVGAGI. Trimming pared 2 bases from V and 1 base from J, leaving 8 bases between. The CDR3 DNA follows: TGTGCCAGCAGTTACGGCGGGGGAACTAATGAAAAACTGTTTTTT. Translated: CASSYGGGTNEKLFF.

This clonotype was counted only a few times. The gene calls are TRBV20-1 and TRBJ1-4, with unresolved D. The V end was cut by 5 bases, the J end by 1 base, with 8 bases between. The CDR3 length is 13 residues. Germline CDR1 is DFQATT and CDR2 is SNEGSKA (reference sequence). In nucleotides, the CDR3 is TGCAGTGCTTTCCACAGAACTAATGAAAAACTGTTTTTT. Encoded protein: CSAFHRTNEKLFF.

This clonotype has more than one count but fewer than ten. The CDR3: CSARARGIARGEQYF. The CDR3 DNA is TGCAGTGCTAGGGCCAGGGGGATAGCAAGGGGCGAGCAGTACTTC. The V gene is TRBV20-1, the J gene TRBJ2-7; 7 bases line up with TRBD1. CDR1 DFQATT and CDR2 SNEGSKA come from the germline V gene (reference sequence). The CDR3 has 15 amino acids. V lost 3 bases, J lost 6 bases, and 14 bases stayed unmatched.